This TCR beta chain is from a study of read filtering for tumor transcriptome and immune sequencing (TCRdb year 2020). Turning to the overall study: The cohort was composed of roughly 18 male and 14 to 15 female patients, with a mean age of roughly 61 years and an age range of about 40 to 90. Under revised international staging, about eight patients fell into R-ISS I, 15 or so into R-ISS II and 7 into R-ISS III. After DNase treatment, whole-transcriptome libraries were prepared using the TruSeq RNA Access Library Prep Kit. TCR-region mapped reads per sample ranged from about 4.05 to 11 million with IR-seq versus only roughly 75 to 1,300 with RNA-seq. Using the same bone marrow samples, the study ran both targeted immune repertoire sequencing and bulk whole-transcriptome sequencing and then compared the TCR repertoires from each method. A main aim was a read-filtering strategy for immune repertoire data, specifically whether clonotypes supported by a single read should be removed. What the work shows at the level of the full study, not this receptor alone: Removing single-read clonotypes increased the correlation between IR-seq and RNA-seq shared clonotype proportions. Clonotypes were captured by IR-seq at much higher depth and more reliably than by RNA-seq, and smaller IR-seq throughput was sufficient for identification of most shared clonotypes. Single-read clonotypes made up roughly four fifths of clonotypes but only about 4% of total reads in IR-seq, compared with more than 65% of clonotypes and about 44% of reads in RNA-seq. The sorted CD138-negative fraction was composed of a mixed bone marrow immune population rather than of purified T cells.

TCR libraries were constructed from approximately 360 ng RNA using the Immunoverse kit, and molecular barcoded adaptors covering alpha/delta and beta/gamma chains were employed. TCR library preparation used the same RNA that went into transcriptome sequencing. An Illumina HiSeq 4000 with 2 x 150 cycles was used to sequence the TCR libraries. The authors processed their data as follows. Using MiXCR, which included quality filtering and error correction, TCR reads were aligned to human V, D, J and C references and then assembled into CDR3 clonotypes. The tcR package in R was used for analysis of clonotype counts and gene usage diversity. Raw mapping reads were checked after the RNA-seq reads had been mapped by STAR aligner version 2.5.3a onto the human GRCh37 genome. To test the effect of sequencing depth on detected clonotypes, IR-seq fastq files were randomly downsampled using Seqtk 1.3. Using fastp at Q25 and MiXCR, TCRdb reprocessed the public reads and kept productive beta chains. When rows share a CDR3 protein, they turn into one entry using the most common DNA and genes. The V and J calls were determined by TCRdb, not by the authors. The sample contains 90,000 to 95,000 distinct CDR3 sequences, about 22% of them found a single time. The ten largest account for about an eighth of the sample.

The CDR3 numbers 12 residues from cysteine through phenylalanine. Left in the record is the CDR3 DNA by itself, 36 bases read in frame from the first base. The germline V gene provides CDR1 SQVTM and CDR2 ANQGSEA. V was cut back by 7 bases and J by 0 bases, leaving a gap of 10 bases between them. This clonotype was counted a few times. Its recognized antigen is unknown. The sample holds no much larger clone one base away, and base qualities are not on file. Every patient had bone marrow sampled at the time of active disease. Ficoll-Hypaque density gradient centrifugation was used to isolate bone marrow mononuclear cells. To remove myeloma plasma cells, the cells were labeled with CD138 magnetic microbeads on a MACS separator, and CD138-negative cells were then collected by negative selection. Flow cytometry with CD138 antibodies on an Attune NxT was used to check how pure the isolated cells were. TRIzol reagent was used to extract total RNA, and a NanoDrop spectrophotometer was used to quantify the extracted RNA. Paired RNA-seq and IR-seq were performed on each patient's CD138-negative bone marrow sample.

The source of this sequence is a donor at least 40 years old with multiple myeloma. The sample comprised a population of CD138-negative cells sorted from bone marrow. The cell subset or site label for this specimen denotes: bone marrow mononuclear cells depleted of CD138+ plasma/myeloma cells by negative magnetic selection. The rearranged chain carries TRBV29-1 and TRBJ2-7; the D gene lacks a confident call. In nucleotide form, the sequence is TGCAGCGCCCACACGGACTCCTACGAGCAGTACTTC. The resulting protein is CSAHTDSYEQYF.